This T cell receptor beta chain is from a study of shared clonotypes between healthy human individuals (TCRdb year 2020). Broadly, across the study: The cohort comprised two women and three men aged 18 to 49 years. For each donor, CD4 naive and CD4 memory were each given three plates, CD8 naive was given two plates, and CD8 memory was given one plate. The study deeply sequenced blood TCR repertoires of five healthy adults to estimate repertoire size and the extent of clonotype sharing between individuals. To increase sequencing depth and limit assay-specific biases, different laboratories used diverse techniques to prepare libraries and sequence TCR repertoires. Each donor's leukapheresis produced roughly between roughly 0.85 and 10 billion PBMCs.

As to this clone: The antigen this receptor binds is unknown. Base qualities were left out, and no much larger clone turns up one base away.

Using the deep immunoSEQ assay, multiplex PCR amplified TCR CDR3 regions from genomic DNA. Extracted genomic DNA from each cell subset was distributed evenly across all wells of several immunoSEQ 96-well plates, and each plate was treated as a replicate. For sorted subsets, each replicate PCR was loaded with approximately 190 ng genomic DNA, equivalent to some 31,000 T cell genomes. Purified libraries were quantified with a Qubit 3.0 fluorometer, sized on a Bioanalyzer 2100, and re-quantified with the KAPA Library Quantification kit. A separate single-read 150-cycle Illumina NextSeq 550 flow cell was used to sequence each immunoSEQ 96-well plate. The study's own analysis went as follows. Because only junctional sequences without quality scores were contained in the immunoSEQ output, filtering matching that applied to full-length reads could not be performed. Sequences were annotated with PyIR, a Python wrapper for IgBLAST v1.9, using IMGT germline references to assign V/J genes and CDR3. Any read was removed if the V/J assignment was weak (E-value above 1e-6), the CDR3 was missing, or the read contained stop codons, out-of-frame junctions, or ambiguous translated residues. V3J clonotypes were defined by identical inferred V gene, J gene, and CDR3 amino acid sequence. Percentage overlap between repertoires was computed as shared unique clonotypes divided by the size of the smaller repertoire. Three approaches were used to assess repertoire richness: RTK rarefaction, the Chao1 estimator, and Recon v2.1 estimates of unobserved clonotypes. For all TCRbeta clonotypes obtained by the gDNA method from a few donors, generation probabilities were computed with OLGA. TCRdb limited this immuneACCESS table to in-frame rearrangements with V and J called. A share of clones is missing; checked studies link under half to unresolved V genes, and the rest is unexplained. That table furnishes V, J and clone size, whereas the DNA furnished D and trimming. The sample contains about 2 million clones, less than 95% of them found a single time. Approximately 1.2% of the sample lies in the top ten.

What the work shows at the level of the full study, not this receptor alone: About 5% of naive CD4, 3% to 3.5% of naive CD8, 2.3% of memory CD4, and 0.4% of memory CD8 clonotypes were shared across several donors. Rarefaction of sorted-subset datasets indicated incomplete sequencing despite the large sequencing depth. Only blood was sampled, and tissue TCR repertoires likely differ from those in blood. Higher generation probabilities were observed for clonotypes shared by all four sorted-subset donors than for non-shared clonotypes. The genetic and exposure-history diversity represented was limited by the small number of donors. Pairwise subsampling indicated that sequencing depth was expected to affect the degree of clonotype sharing among donors. Larger estimated clonotype richness was generally found for naive subsets than for memory subsets.

There are 14 amino acids in the CDR3, from cysteine to phenylalanine inclusive. Solely the CDR3 DNA is kept, with 42 bases framed from the first base. V loses 5 bases at its end and J loses 2 bases; junction bases beyond the gene matches: 2. CDR1 SGHTA and CDR2 FQGNSA are derived from the germline V gene. CD8 naive samples consisted of CD45RO-negative cells that were positively selected for CCR7, yielding a CD45RA+CCR7+ population without TemRA cells. Healthy HIV-negative adults with no recently reported acute infections or vaccinations were included as donors. All donors were Caucasian adults living in Nashville, Tennessee, USA. Blood was obtained by leukapheresis, after which PBMCs were separated by Ficoll-Histopaque density gradient centrifugation and cryopreserved in liquid nitrogen vapor phase. Analytical flow cytometry was used to check the purity and quantity of each magnetically sorted T cell population. From each sorted fraction, genomic DNA was isolated and quantified by UV absorbance on a Nanodrop 2000c.

Material: naive CD8+ T cells sorted from blood. This specimen's cell subset or site label, per the study, means: CD45RA+CCR7+. The sequence came from a man between 18 and 35 years old in good health. The chain employs TRBV7-2 and TRBJ2-1; 8 bases in between match TRBD2. Here the CDR3 is given as CASSILAAYNEQFF. The DNA sequence reads TGTGCCAGCAGCATACTAGCGGCCTACAATGAGCAGTTCTTC. The full variable domain, completed from the reference TRBV7-2 and TRBJ2-1 proteins outside the CDR3, reads GAGVSQSPSNKVTEKGKDVELRCDPISGHTALYWYRQSLGQGLEFLIYFQGNSAPDKSGLPSDRFSAERTGGSVSTLTIQRTQQEDSAVYLCASSILAAYNEQFFGPGTRLTVL.